This is a list of T cell receptor beta chains from one sample in a study of blood T cell repertoires in COVID-19. The protocol was immunoSEQ multiplex PCR, while the TCRdb copy is restricted to in-frame clones and leaves out a portion. The data hold a few hundred thousand clones, with about 81% observed a single time. The source material was peripheral blood. Source of these receptors: a woman in her 70s with COVID-19, enrolled during active disease. CDR3s include the opening cysteine and the closing phenylalanine or tryptophan. A D gene is named only where the DNA matches it firmly. The listing skips clone size in some rows; elsewhere it reads once, few, many or a size class.

NA	TRBJ1-1	TRBV7-2	NA	CASSLLFGAGPNTEAFF	TGTGCCAGCAGCTTATTATTTGGGGCCGGTCCAAACACTGAAGCTTTCTTT
TRBD2	TRBJ2-7	TRBV5-4	NA	CASSLALAGRIPIYEQYF	TGTGCCAGCAGCTTGGCCCTAGCGGGACGAATACCGATCTACGAGCAGTACTTC
TRBD2	TRBJ2-2	TRBV7-8	NA	CASSLAPSGINTGELFF	TGTGCCAGCAGCTTAGCGCCTAGCGGGATAAACACCGGGGAGCTGTTTTTT
NA	TRBJ1-2	TRBV7-2	NA	CASSRQYGYTF	TGTGCCAGCAGCAGACAGTATGGCTACACCTTC
NA	TRBJ2-1	TRBV5-1	few	CASSSHLSSYNEQFF	TGCGCCAGCAGCTCGCACTTGAGCTCCTACAATGAGCAGTTCTTC
NA	TRBJ1-1	TRBV5-6	NA	CASSLVPRITEAFF	TGTGCCAGCAGCTTGGTTCCTAGGATTACTGAAGCTTTCTTT
NA	TRBJ2-2	TRBV7-2	NA	CASSLAAANTGELFF	TGTGCCAGCAGCTTAGCGGCCGCGAACACCGGGGAGCTGTTTTTT
TRBD2	TRBJ2-5	TRBV6-5	NA	CASRRASGVQETQYF	TGTGCCAGCAGACGGGCTAGCGGAGTACAAGAGACCCAGTACTTC
NA	TRBJ1-5	TRBV9	NA	CASSPGGGAQPQHF	TGTGCCAGCAGCCCCGGGGGAGGGGCCCAGCCCCAGCATTTT
NA	TRBJ1-6	TRBV6-5	few	CASSQGLSNSPLHF	TGTGCCAGCAGTCAGGGTCTAAGTAATTCACCCCTCCACTTT
TRBD2	TRBJ2-1	TRBV7-9	NA	CASRLRGPSGSLGYNEQFF	TGTGCCAGCAGACTAAGAGGGCCTAGCGGGAGTTTGGGTTACAATGAGCAGTTCTTC
TRBD1	TRBJ1-2	TRBV11-2	NA	CASTRTGTNYGYTF	TGTGCCAGCACCCGGACAGGGACTAACTATGGCTACACCTTC
NA	TRBJ2-1	TRBV5-6	NA	CASSHYLSPNEQFF	TGTGCCAGCAGCCACTATCTAAGCCCAAATGAGCAGTTCTTC
NA	TRBJ1-2	TRBV7-3	NA	CASSTTGSAYGYTF	TGTGCCAGCAGCACCACAGGGTCGGCCTATGGCTACACCTTC
NA	TRBJ1-1	TRBV11-3	NA	CASSSNGGTEAFF	TGTGCCAGCAGCTCAAATGGAGGCACTGAAGCTTTCTTT
NA	TRBJ1-6	TRBV19	once	CASSIPEARSPLHF	TGTGCCAGTAGTATACCGGAGGCAAGATCACCCCTCCACTTT
TRBD1	TRBJ2-7	TRBV5-8	few	CASSMSGTETYEQYF	TGTGCCAGCAGCATGTCCGGGACAGAAACCTACGAGCAGTACTTC
TRBD1	TRBJ2-2	TRBV14	NA	CASSIRQGAFIAGELFF	TGTGCCAGCAGCATCCGACAGGGGGCGTTCATTGCCGGGGAGCTGTTTTTT
NA	TRBJ1-1	TRBV30	NA	CAWSPSRHGRTEAFF	TGTGCCTGGAGCCCCTCGAGACACGGGAGGACTGAAGCTTTCTTT
NA	TRBJ2-6	TRBV7-2	NA	CASSLFTGLSGANVLTF	TGTGCCAGCAGTTTGTTCACGGGATTATCTGGGGCCAACGTCCTGACTTTC
TRBD2	TRBJ2-1	TRBV5-1	NA	CASSLATSGRGSNEQFF	TGCGCCAGCAGCTTGGCGACTAGCGGGAGGGGTAGCAATGAGCAGTTCTTC
NA	TRBJ1-1	TRBV6-2/TRBV6-3	NA	CASSGQFPPMNTEAFF	TGTGCCAGCAGTGGACAGTTCCCTCCTATGAACACTGAAGCTTTCTTT
NA	TRBJ2-2	TRBV5-1	NA	CASSLDPRSYTGELFF	TGCGCCAGCAGCTTGGATCCCAGGTCTTACACCGGGGAGCTGTTTTTT
TRBD2	TRBJ2-2	TRBV19	NA	CASSIVGIGLAYTGELFF	TGTGCCAGTAGTATAGTCGGAATCGGACTAGCTTACACCGGGGAGCTGTTTTTT
TRBD1	TRBJ1-1	TRBV5-1	once	CASSLGGTGGYTEAFF	TGCGCCAGCAGCTTGGGAGGGACAGGGGGTTATACTGAAGCTTTCTTT
TRBD2	TRBJ2-2	TRBV28	NA	CASSLLGSGLVYTGELFF	TGTGCCAGCAGTTTATTAGGATCGGGACTAGTGTACACCGGGGAGCTGTTTTTT
NA	TRBJ1-4	TRBV20-1	NA	CSASFRGDGEKLFF	TGCAGTGCTAGTTTTAGGGGCGACGGTGAAAAACTGTTTTTT
TRBD2	TRBJ2-1	TRBV6-6	NA	CASKEGLAVYNEQFF	TGTGCCAGCAAAGAGGGACTAGCGGTGTACAATGAGCAGTTCTTC
TRBD2	TRBJ2-3	TRBV5-1	NA	CASNGGDPTDTQYF	TGCGCCAGCAATGGGGGGGACCCCACAGATACGCAGTATTTT
NA	TRBJ1-2	TRBV24-1	NA	CATSDFRGIHGYTF	TGTGCCACCAGTGATTTCCGGGGAATACATGGCTACACCTTC
NA	TRBJ1-3	TRBV5-1	NA	CASSLGQQVDTIYF	TGCGCCAGCAGCTTGGGACAGCAGGTAGACACCATATATTTT
NA	TRBJ1-1	TRBV11-2	NA	CASSLSEAEAFF	TGTGCCAGCAGCTTATCCGAGGCTGAAGCTTTCTTT
TRBD2	TRBJ2-7	TRBV7-6	few	CASSLRPSGSYEQYF	TGTGCCAGCAGCTTACGGCCTAGCGGCTCCTACGAGCAGTACTTC
TRBD1	TRBJ1-5	TRBV7-2	few	CASSPDRGNQPQHF	TGTGCCAGCAGCCCAGACAGGGGAAATCAGCCCCAGCATTTT
NA	TRBJ1-1	TRBV29-1	NA	CSVDRVNTEAFF	TGCAGCGTTGACAGGGTAAACACTGAAGCTTTCTTT
NA	TRBJ1-1	TRBV14	few	CASSQDLGELLNTEAFF	TGTGCCAGCAGCCAAGATCTCGGGGAATTGCTGAACACTGAAGCTTTCTTT
TRBD1	TRBJ1-2	TRBV30	NA	CAWGIGQGMGYTF	TGTGCCTGGGGGATAGGACAGGGGATGGGCTACACCTTC
TRBD1	TRBJ2-7	TRBV3-1/TRBV3-2	NA	CASSRTGPYEQYF	TGTGCCAGCAGCCGGACAGGCCCCTACGAGCAGTACTTC
NA	TRBJ1-1	TRBV28	NA	CASSSPQGKGKGTEAFF	TGTGCCAGCAGTTCCCCACAGGGAAAGGGCAAAGGGACTGAAGCTTTCTTT
TRBD1	TRBJ2-7	TRBV19	NA	CASSNFPGTGSYEQYF	TGTGCCAGTAGTAATTTTCCCGGGACAGGGAGCTACGAGCAGTACTTC
NA	TRBJ2-2	TRBV5-6	NA	CASSLQGTRTGELFF	TGTGCCAGCAGCTTACAGGGTACCCGAACCGGGGAGCTGTTTTTT
TRBD1	TRBJ1-1	TRBV5-1	NA	CASSLAQGAVGTEAFF	TGCGCCAGCAGCTTGGCCCAGGGGGCCGTGGGCACTGAAGCTTTCTTT
TRBD1	TRBJ2-7	TRBV5-1	NA	CASSADRVYEQYF	TGCGCCAGCAGCGCCGACAGGGTCTACGAGCAGTACTTC
NA	TRBJ1-2	TRBV6-6	NA	CASASNYGYTF	TGTGCCAGCGCAAGCAACTATGGCTACACCTTC
TRBD2	TRBJ2-7	TRBV11-2	NA	CASSPQGLFSYEQYF	TGTGCCAGCTCACCGCAGGGACTATTCTCCTACGAGCAGTACTTC